A single sample is the source of the 7 T cell receptor beta chains below, sequenced in a study of T cell responses to AZD1222 COVID-19 vaccine. Measured with immunoSEQ multiplex PCR; TCRdb has only the in-frame clones, and not every one. The sample lists some 99,000 clones, around 90% occurring once. Sequences were derived from peripheral blood, sampled on day 0 of AZD1222 vaccination. These receptors originate from an adult in good health.

The gene calls are TRBV6-6 and TRBJ1-6, with TRBD1 matching 10 bases. The CDR3 runs 18 residues. Germline V gene sequence: CDR1 MNHNY, CDR2 SVGAGI (reference sequence). The J segment lost 6 bases and the V segment lost 5 bases, leaving 13 bases of the junction unmatched. The CDR3 DNA reads as TGTGCCAGCAGTCCACGGATGTGGGGGACAGGGGTTAATTCACCCCTCCACTTT. Translating it yields CASSPRMWGTGVNSPLHF.

The chain carries TRBV27 and TRBJ1-6, with 7 bases identical to TRBD1. V gave up 10 bases and J gave up 0 bases; unmatched junction bases: 6. The CDR3 contains 15 residues. Germline loops: CDR1 MNHEY, CDR2 SMNVEV (reference sequence). DNA for the CDR3: TGTGCCACATCAGGGGGAGGCTCCTATAATTCACCCCTCCACTTT. It encodes CATSGGGSYNSPLHF.

A single count supports this clone. The gene calls are TRBV7-9 and TRBJ1-1; TRBD1 might be the D (5 bases). Germline values: CDR1 SEHNR, CDR2 FQNEAQ (reference sequence). V gave up 3 bases and J gave up 4 bases, with 12 bases separating them. The CDR3 has 14 amino acids. CDR3 sequence: CASSLGGSSTEAFF. As DNA, the CDR3 is TGTGCCAGCAGCTTGGGGGGTAGTAGCACTGAAGCTTTCTTT.

V is TRBV5-6 and J is TRBJ1-4, with 10 bases that match TRBD1. Trimming at V came to 7 bases and at J to 10 bases, leaving 7 bases not matched to a gene. Germline CDR1 reads SGHDT; CDR2 reads YYEEEE. The CDR3 has 13 residues. This CDR3 is CASWKGQGGKLFF. DNA of the CDR3: TGTGCCAGCTGGAAAGGACAGGGGGGAAAACTGTTTTTT.

The CDR3 sequence: CATLPRWSYNEQFF. CDR3 nucleotides: TGTGCCACCTTACCCCGGTGGTCCTACAATGAGCAGTTCTTC. V gene TRBV24-1 combines with J gene TRBJ2-1; D remains ambiguous. The CDR3 runs to 14 residues. Germline-derived CDR1 and CDR2 are KGHDR and SFDVKD. Deletions cut 9 bases from V and 1 base from J, with 12 bases between.

V is TRBV27 and J is TRBJ1-1; D possibly corresponds to TRBD1 (5 bases). Germline values: CDR1 MNHEY, CDR2 SMNVEV (reference sequence). The CDR3 length is 13 residues. V was trimmed by 5 bases and J by 7 bases, leaving 14 bases between them. CDR3 sequence reads: CASSPHHRSEAFF. The CDR3 bases are TGTGCCAGCAGTCCCCACCACAGGAGTGAAGCTTTCTTT.

The rearrangement uses TRBV2 and TRBJ2-2, with D unresolved. This CDR3 is built from 16 residues. Per the germline V gene, CDR1 is SNHLY and CDR2 is FYNNEI. Trimming pared 3 bases from V and 2 bases from J, leaving 13 bases between. CDR3 loop: CASSEAGRSNTGELFF. The CDR3 region has the DNA TGTGCCAGCAGTGAGGCCGGGCGGTCAAACACCGGGGAGCTGTTTTTT.